This TCR beta chain emerged from a study of cytomegalovirus exposure and HLA in healthy donors. Study-level information: About 82 million unique TCRs from HLA-typed donors were held in an early release of data. Study results and caveats: The authors later linked a missense DCLRE1C variant to TCR beta V- and J-gene trimming. Some TCR beta chains (164 of them) were listed as cytomegalovirus-associated.

A remark on this clone: Its antigen remains unidentified.

The PCR ran on 60 Vbeta and 13 Jbeta primers. Profiling relied on immunoSEQ multiplex PCR, and the TCRdb table lists in-frame clones only, not all of them. Of 150,000 or so clones listed, more than 60% are singletons. The CDR3 is made up of 12 amino acids. CDR1 and CDR2 from the germline V gene are LNHDA and SQIVND (reference sequence). Between the trimmed V and J ends, which lost 5 bases and 5 bases, there was a span of 7 bases. Input material: PBMCs. The V call is TRBV19, the J call TRBJ2-4; D possibly corresponds to TRBD1 (5 bases). The sequence came from a man aged 40-49 years in good health and CMV-seropositive. CDR3 amino acids: CASSGAENIQYF. The CDR3 bases are TGTGCCAGTAGTGGGGCCGAAAACATTCAGTACTTC.